Listed here are 4 T cell receptor beta chains from one sample, sequenced in a study of T-cell memory formation after mild COVID-19. TCRdb reanalysed the 5' RACE reads using MiXCR and keeps one entry per CDR3 protein. The sample consists of about 350,000 distinct CDR3 sequences, about 20% of them appearing once. Sequenced sample: PBMCs or a T cell subset sorted from them (not recorded which). All receptors come from a young man who had mild COVID-19 (a few samples of this study predate the infection). Cell type and time point are not known.

The chain employs TRBV5-1 and TRBJ1-4; 9 bases map to TRBD1. Germline CDR1 SGHRS, CDR2 YFSETQ. J was trimmed by 7 bases and V by 5 bases; bases with no gene match: 6. The CDR3 is 14 amino acids. Here the CDR3 DNA reads TGCGCCAGCAGAGAACAGGGGGCGCGTGAAAAACTGTTTTTT. Encoded protein: CASREQGAREKLFF. The full variable domain, with the rest looked up from reference TRBV5-1 and TRBJ1-4, is KAGVTQTPRYLIKTRGQQVTLSCSPISGHRSVSWYQQTPGQGLQFLFEYFSETQRNKGNFPGRFSGRQFSNSRSEMNVSTLELGDSALYLCASREQGAREKLFFGSGTQLSVL.

Here the CDR3 DNA reads TGTGCCACCAGTGATAAGGGGCAGGGAAACTATGGCTACACCTTC. Translated: CATSDKGQGNYGYTF. The chain has TRBV24-1 and TRBJ1-2; the D gene is possibly TRBD1 (5 bases). CDR1 KGHDR and CDR2 SFDVKD come from the germline V gene. The CDR3 is 15 residues long. The germline V and J ends were trimmed by 3 bases and 2 bases, with 12 bases remaining between them.

A few counts support this clonotype. The J gene is TRBJ2-7, the V gene TRBV12-3 or TRBV12-4; the D gene could be TRBD1 or TRBD2 (5 bases each). Between the trimmed V and J ends, which lost 4 bases and 4 bases, there was a span of 17 bases. There are 15 residues in the CDR3. DNA for the CDR3: TGTGCCAGCAGTTCGAGGGCAGGGTTGGTGTACGAGCAGTACTTC. Encoded protein: CASSSRAGLVYEQYF.

The rearrangement uses TRBV7-6 and TRBJ2-1; 11 bases align to TRBD2. The CDR3 runs to 19 residues. Germline loops: CDR1 SGHVS, CDR2 FNYEAQ. The J segment lost 3 bases and the V segment lost 5 bases, leaving 15 bases of the junction unmatched. CDR3 residues: CASSAGRTSGGPSYNEQFF. Written as DNA, the CDR3 is TGTGCCAGCAGCGCGGGACGTACTAGCGGGGGCCCTAGCTACAATGAGCAGTTCTTC.